Reported below is one TCR beta chain. Its antigen remains unidentified. No much larger clonotype is one base removed from it; base qualities were not supplied. According to the study, the label for this sample's time point signals: pretreatment peripheral blood. The cohort included about 27 patients with locally advanced or metastatic urothelial carcinoma who were treated at Memorial Sloan Kettering on a trial protocol. Peripheral blood mononuclear cells were collected pretreatment and during treatment, at between 1 and 8 total time points per patient. The Qiagen DNeasy Blood extraction kit was used to purify genomic DNA from total PBMCs and from tumor samples. PBMCs were collected pretreatment and during treatment, and were isolated and stored as previously described. From cysteine to phenylalanine, the CDR3 is 12 amino acids long. Only the CDR3 region is kept as DNA, spanning 36 bases read in frame from base 1. Trimming takes 1 base from V and 8 bases from J, and the germline ends sit 9 bases apart. The germline V gene yields MGHRA for CDR1 and YSYEKL for CDR2.

The record originates from a study of PD-L1 blockade in urothelial cancer (dated by TCRdb to 2016 to 2017). For the study in its entirety: All patients started therapy in about 2014 and received atezolizumab 1,200 mg intravenously every 3 weeks. TCR sequencing covered pretreatment tumor samples and matched, serially collected peripheral blood taken before and after atezolizumab treatment. Durable clinical benefit was achieved by nine patients but not by the remaining 20. About 90% of the 29 patients were identified as males with urothelial cancer of bladder origin, and a prior smoking history was reported by 18 of 29 patients. Progression-free survival longer than 6 months counted as durable clinical benefit, and TCR features were additionally tested against both progression-free and overall survival. Blood samples yielded a median of 141,255 T cells and around 80,000 unique TCRs, with median clonality around 0.083. An exploratory multi-omic analysis was conducted of the somatic, immune and clinical correlates of response to PD-L1 blockade with atezolizumab in urothelial cancer. Some 29 patients had pretreatment blood TCR-seq, about 24 had at least one posttreatment blood collection, and about 24 had tumor TCR-seq. Blood samples were analyzed at two time points: 3 weeks after treatment start (second dose) and 6 weeks after treatment start. In the same patients, pretreatment tumors underwent whole exome sequencing and RNA sequencing in addition to TCR sequencing. Patients had an ECOG performance status of 0 or 1 and had received between 0 and 3 prior chemotherapy regimens. Here is what the overall study found, with its caveats: Small sample size (n ≈ 29) and many exploratory analyses mean the results are intended to be hypothesis-generating. Improved progression-free and overall survival was found to be associated with pretreatment peripheral blood TCR clonality below the median. Among patients with durable benefit, tumor-associated TCR clones showed greater expansion in peripheral blood 3 weeks after treatment started (n ≈ 21, p = 0.022).

Synthetic TCR analog templates were spiked into each PCR so that absolute template abundance could be estimated from read counts. TCRbeta CDR3 regions were amplified from genomic DNA with bias-controlled V and J gene primers using the immunoSEQ assay. Sequencing of rearranged TCRbeta segments was done at approximately 20X coverage. The study's processing was this. Sequencing errors were corrected by clustering, and CDR3s were annotated against IMGT so that V, D and J genes could be assigned. Only productive TCRbeta rearrangements were used in downstream analyses, excluding out-of-frame or stop-codon sequences. Clonality was computed as one minus Shannon entropy normalized by the log of the number of unique productive sequences. Clones differing between time points or between blood and tumor were identified by Fisher's exact test with Benjamini-Hochberg correction at adjusted p below 0.01. TCRdb took over this immuneACCESS table, retaining in-frame rearrangements with V and J assigned. Such tables are incomplete; in checked studies, under half of the missing clones stem from an unresolved V gene, and the remainder is unexplained. V and J calls and clone size come straight from that table; D and trimming were deduced from the DNA. The sample has about 95,000 clones on record, 87% of them singletons. Roughly 2% of the sample is in the top ten clones.

This chain is built from TRBV4-1 and TRBJ2-7, with TRBD1 tentatively as D gene (5 bases match). The sequence was collected from a man aged 60-69 years with urothelial cancer. The sequencing used PBMCs, collected around atezolizumab (anti-PD-L1) treatment. The bases read TGCGCCAGCAGCCAAGTGCAGGGTCAGCAGTACTTC. This codes for CASSQVQGQQYF.